A selection of T cell receptor beta chains follows, all from one sample in a study of T cell responses to AZD1222 COVID-19 vaccine. Sequencing used immunoSEQ multiplex PCR; TCRdb keeps in-frame clones, though not all of them. Here the sample spans roughly 120,000 clones, 86% being singletons. The sequences come from peripheral blood, collected on day 0 of AZD1222 vaccination. The origin of the receptors is an adult in good health. Both conserved end residues are part of each CDR3.

j_gene | v_gene | CDR3aa
TRBJ2-5 | TRBV19 | CASNSGTGGQETQYF
TRBJ2-4 | TRBV6-5 | CASSSHTWGIQYF
TRBJ2-1 | TRBV5-1 | CASSSYGTSGSWIDEQFF
TRBJ1-2 | TRBV27 | CASSPQLNYGYTF
TRBJ2-2 | TRBV7-9 | CASGHVELFF
TRBJ1-5 | TRBV12-3/TRBV12-4 | CASSFQGNQPQHF
TRBJ1-2 | TRBV7-6 | CASSLLTSGYGYTF
TRBJ2-3 | TRBV2 | CASSAGQGWSDTQYF
TRBJ1-1 | TRBV6-5 | CASSDRQGRATEAFF
TRBJ2-1 | TRBV9 | CASSVGQNEQFF
TRBJ2-7 | TRBV7-2 | CASSRGTSGYEQYF
TRBJ2-2 | TRBV7-2 | CASSLAPGALYTGELFF
TRBJ2-1 | TRBV6-6 | CASTSGTASYEQFF
TRBJ2-4 | TRBV27 | CASSRRGGVATIQYF
TRBJ1-1 | TRBV10-1 | CASSESSLGTTEAFF
TRBJ2-1 | TRBV9 | CASSASHRGSTPYNEQFF
TRBJ2-7 | TRBV6-1 | CASSEVQGFEQYF
TRBJ1-2 | TRBV7-8 | CASSLQETNYGYTF
TRBJ2-3 | TRBV7-2 | CASSLGFRAGAKDTQYF
TRBJ1-6 | TRBV7-2 | CASSFMEGINSPLHF
TRBJ2-1 | TRBV28 | CASSLSRGLYNEQFF
TRBJ1-5 | TRBV6-1 | CASSERGPQHF
TRBJ2-7 | TRBV2 | CASSVLQVQYF
TRBJ2-3 | TRBV5-4 | CASSPLGDTQYF
TRBJ1-4 | TRBV29-1 | CSVSGDRGSSNEKLFF